This T cell receptor beta chain was identified in a study of graft-versus-host responses after intestinal transplantation. Study as a whole: Each patient got anti-thymocyte globulin induction, then tacrolimus and steroids for roughly 3 years. Regarding the study as a whole: GvH clones were identified in recipient marrow, with some first appearing in ileum or blood.

With respect to this clone: Its specificity is unknown.

The CDR3 extends over 17 amino acids. The V end was cut by 6 bases, the J end by 1 base, with 19 bases between. Germline CDR1 reads LNHDA; CDR2 reads SQIVND (reference sequence). Here immunoSEQ multiplex PCR was the method, and the copy in TCRdb shows in-frame clones only, minus some. The sample shows about 90,000 clones, 94% of them seen only once. The sequence derives from a human donor who was the organ donor for an intestinal transplant. This sequence joins TRBV19 and TRBJ1-5; D is unresolved. The input for sequencing was unstimulated CD4+ T cells sorted from spleen or lymph node cells, taken before transplant. DNA for the CDR3: TGTGCCAGTAGCACCCGAATAGTTCCAGCCAGCAATCAGCCCCAGCATTTT. Amino acid sequence: CASSTRIVPASNQPQHF. Full variable domain (outside the CDR3, taken from reference TRBV19 and TRBJ1-5): DGGITQSPKYLFRKEGQNVTLSCEQNLNHDAMYWYRQDPGQGLRLIYYSQIVNDFQKGDIAEGYSVSREKKESFPLTVTSAQKNPTAFYLCASSTRIVPASNQPQHFGDGTRLSIL.